What follows is one T cell receptor (beta chain) and its context. CDR3 size: 15 residues. Trimming took 6 bases from V and 4 from J, leaving 18 bases between them. Germline-derived CDR1 and CDR2 are SEHNR and FQNEAQ (reference sequence). Only Caucasian adults living in Nashville, Tennessee made up the donor group. These data come from a study of shared clonotypes between healthy human individuals. Deep-level running was used for the assay. The authors distributed each subset's genomic DNA evenly over several immunoSEQ plates. Sequenced by immunoSEQ multiplex PCR; TCRdb stores in-frame clones only, minus some. The repertoire consists of some 530,000 clones, with more than 75% occurring once and the leading ten covering around 12%.

What was sequenced was PBMCs. The V and J genes are TRBV7-9 and TRBJ1-2; D remains unclear. The TCR comes from a woman aged 40 to 49 in good health. Some clones in this sample may be carry-over from other donors' samples. This chain's CDR3 is CASSFSGDRSYGYTF. DNA of the CDR3: TGTGCCAGCAGTTTCAGCGGAGACCGATCCTATGGCTACACCTTC.